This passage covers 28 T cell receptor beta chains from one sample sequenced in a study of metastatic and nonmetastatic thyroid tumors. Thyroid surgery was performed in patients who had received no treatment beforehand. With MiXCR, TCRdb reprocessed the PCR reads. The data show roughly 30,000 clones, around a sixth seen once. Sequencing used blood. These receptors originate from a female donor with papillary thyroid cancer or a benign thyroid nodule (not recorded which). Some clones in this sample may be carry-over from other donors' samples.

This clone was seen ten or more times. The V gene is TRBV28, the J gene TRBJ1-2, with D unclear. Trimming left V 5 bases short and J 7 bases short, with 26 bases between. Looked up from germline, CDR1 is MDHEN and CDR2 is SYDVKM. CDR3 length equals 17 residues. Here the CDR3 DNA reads TGTGCCAGCAGTCCTCCTATCGCCGGGGTGGTGGCCCGTGGCTACACCTTC. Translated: CASSPPIAGVVARGYTF.

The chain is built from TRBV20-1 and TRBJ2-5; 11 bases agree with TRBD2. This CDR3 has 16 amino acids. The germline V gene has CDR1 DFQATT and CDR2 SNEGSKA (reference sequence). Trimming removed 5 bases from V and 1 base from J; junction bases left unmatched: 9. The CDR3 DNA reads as TGCAGTGCTCGTCGACTAGCGGGGACCCTCCAAGAGACCCAGTACTTC. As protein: CSARRLAGTLQETQYF.

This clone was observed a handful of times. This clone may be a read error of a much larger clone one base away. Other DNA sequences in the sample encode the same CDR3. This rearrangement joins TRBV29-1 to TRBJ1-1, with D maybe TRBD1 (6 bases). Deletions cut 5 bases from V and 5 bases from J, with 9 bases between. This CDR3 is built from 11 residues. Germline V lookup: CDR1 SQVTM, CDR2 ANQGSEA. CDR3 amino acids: CSVMTGTEAFF. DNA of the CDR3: TGCAGCGTTATGACAGGTACTGAAGCTTTCTTT.

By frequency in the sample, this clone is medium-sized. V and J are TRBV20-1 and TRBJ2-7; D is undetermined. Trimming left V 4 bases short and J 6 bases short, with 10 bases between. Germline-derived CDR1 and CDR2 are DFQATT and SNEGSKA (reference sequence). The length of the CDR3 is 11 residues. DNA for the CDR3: TGCAGTGCTACACTTTGGCCCGAGCAGTACTTC. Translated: CSATLWPEQYF.

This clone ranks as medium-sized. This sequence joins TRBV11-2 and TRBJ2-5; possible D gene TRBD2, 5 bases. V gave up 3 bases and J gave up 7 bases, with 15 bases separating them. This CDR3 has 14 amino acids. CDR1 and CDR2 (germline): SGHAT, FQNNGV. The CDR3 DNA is TGTGCCAGCAGCTTGTCGGAACCTGCGGGGACCCAGTACTTC. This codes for CASSLSEPAGTQYF.

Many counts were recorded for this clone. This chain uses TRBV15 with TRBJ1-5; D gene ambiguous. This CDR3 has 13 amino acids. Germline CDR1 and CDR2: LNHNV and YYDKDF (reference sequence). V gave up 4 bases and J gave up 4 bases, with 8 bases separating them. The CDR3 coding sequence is TGTGCCACCAGCATCCCCGGGAATCAGCCCCAGCATTTT. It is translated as CATSIPGNQPQHF. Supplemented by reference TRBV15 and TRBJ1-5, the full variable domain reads DAMVIQNPRYQVTQFGKPVTLSCSQTLNHNVMYWYQQKSSQAPKLLFHYYDKDFNNEADTPDNFQSRRPNTSFCFLDIRSPGLGDTAMYLCATSIPGNQPQHFGDGTRLSIL.

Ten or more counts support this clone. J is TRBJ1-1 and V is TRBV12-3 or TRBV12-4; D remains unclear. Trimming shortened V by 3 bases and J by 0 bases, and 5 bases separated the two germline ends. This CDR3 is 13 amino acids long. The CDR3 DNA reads TGTGCCAGCAGTTTTACACTGAACACTGAAGCTTTCTTT. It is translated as CASSFTLNTEAFF.

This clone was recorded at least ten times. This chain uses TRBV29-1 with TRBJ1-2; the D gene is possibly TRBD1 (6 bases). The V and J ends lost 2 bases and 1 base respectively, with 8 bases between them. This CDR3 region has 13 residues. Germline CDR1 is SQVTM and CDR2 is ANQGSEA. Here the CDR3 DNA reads TGCAGCGTTGAACGGACAGATAACTATGGCTACACCTTC. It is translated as CSVERTDNYGYTF.

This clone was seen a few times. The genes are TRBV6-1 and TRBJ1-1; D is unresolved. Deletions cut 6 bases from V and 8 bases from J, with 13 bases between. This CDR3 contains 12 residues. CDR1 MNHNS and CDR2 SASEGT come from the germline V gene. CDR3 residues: CASSPTGLEAFF. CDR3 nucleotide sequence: TGTGCCAGCAGCCCAACGGGCTTGGAAGCTTTCTTT.

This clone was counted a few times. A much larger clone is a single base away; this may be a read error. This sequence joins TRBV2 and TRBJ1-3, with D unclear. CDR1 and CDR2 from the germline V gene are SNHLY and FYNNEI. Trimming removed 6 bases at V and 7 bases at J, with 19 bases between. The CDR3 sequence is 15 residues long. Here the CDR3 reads CASSPRSGVANTIYF. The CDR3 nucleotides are TGTGCCAGCAGCCCGAGGTCTGGGGTTGCGAACACCATATATTTT.

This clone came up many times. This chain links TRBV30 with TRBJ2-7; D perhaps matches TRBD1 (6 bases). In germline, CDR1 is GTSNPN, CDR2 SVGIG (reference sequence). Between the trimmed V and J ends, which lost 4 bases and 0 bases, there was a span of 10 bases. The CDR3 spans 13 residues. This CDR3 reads CAWTTGHSYEQYF. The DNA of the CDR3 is TGTGCCTGGACCACAGGGCACTCCTACGAGCAGTACTTC.

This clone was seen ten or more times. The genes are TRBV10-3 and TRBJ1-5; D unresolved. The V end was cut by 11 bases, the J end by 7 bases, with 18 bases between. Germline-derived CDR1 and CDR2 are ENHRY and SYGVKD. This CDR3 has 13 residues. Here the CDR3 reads CAVQTNAGQPQHF. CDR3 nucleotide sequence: TGTGCCGTACAAACCAACGCGGGACAGCCCCAGCATTTT.

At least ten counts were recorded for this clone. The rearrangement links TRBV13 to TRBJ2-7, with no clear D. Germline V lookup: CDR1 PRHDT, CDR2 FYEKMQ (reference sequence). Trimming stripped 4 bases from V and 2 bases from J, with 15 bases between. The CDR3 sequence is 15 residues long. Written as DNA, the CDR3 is TGTGCCAGCAGCTCCCCCAGAGGCGGAGCCTACGAGCAGTACTTC. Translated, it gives CASSSPRGGAYEQYF.

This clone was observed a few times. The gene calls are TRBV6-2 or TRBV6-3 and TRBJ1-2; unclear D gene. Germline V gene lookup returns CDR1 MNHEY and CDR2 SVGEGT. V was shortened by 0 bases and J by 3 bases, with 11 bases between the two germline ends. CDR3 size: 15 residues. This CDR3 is CASSYSRYSHYGYTF. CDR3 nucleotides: TGTGCCAGCAGTTACTCCCGGTACAGCCACTATGGCTACACCTTC.

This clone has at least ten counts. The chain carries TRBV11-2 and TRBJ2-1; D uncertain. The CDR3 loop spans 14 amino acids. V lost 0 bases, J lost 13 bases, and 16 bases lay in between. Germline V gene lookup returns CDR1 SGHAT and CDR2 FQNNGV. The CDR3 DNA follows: TGTGCCAGCAGCTTAGATCTTCTATGGGCTAGTCAGTTCTTC. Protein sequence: CASSLDLLWASQFF. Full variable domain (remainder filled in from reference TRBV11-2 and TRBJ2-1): EAGVAQSPRYKIIEKRQSVAFWCNPISGHATLYWYQQILGQGPKLLIQFQNNGVVDDSQLPKDRFSAERLKGVDSTLKIQPAKLEDSAVYLCASSLDLLWASQFFGPGTRLTVL.

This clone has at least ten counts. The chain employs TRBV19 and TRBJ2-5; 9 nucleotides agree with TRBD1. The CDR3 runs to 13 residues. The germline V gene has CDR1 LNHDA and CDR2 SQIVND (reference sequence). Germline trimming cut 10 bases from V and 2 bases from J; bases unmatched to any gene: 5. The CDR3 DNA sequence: TGTGCCACCGCCGGGACAGGGCAAGAGACCCAGTACTTC. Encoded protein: CATAGTGQETQYF.

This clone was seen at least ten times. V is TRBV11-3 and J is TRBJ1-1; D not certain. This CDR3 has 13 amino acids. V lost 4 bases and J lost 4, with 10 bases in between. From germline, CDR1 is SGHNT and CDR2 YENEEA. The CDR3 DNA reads TGTGCCAGCAGCTCTCACCTGATCACTGAAGCTTTCTTT. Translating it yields CASSSHLITEAFF.

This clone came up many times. DNA for the CDR3: TGTGCCAGCAGTGAAACCTGGACAGGTAATCAGCCCCAGCATTTT. It codes for CASSETWTGNQPQHF. The chain joins TRBV6-1 to TRBJ1-5; TRBD1 agrees at 7 bases. With V trimmed by 2 bases and J by 4 bases, 5 bases remained unmatched. Per germline, CDR1 MNHNS and CDR2 SASEGT. The CDR3 loop spans 15 amino acids.

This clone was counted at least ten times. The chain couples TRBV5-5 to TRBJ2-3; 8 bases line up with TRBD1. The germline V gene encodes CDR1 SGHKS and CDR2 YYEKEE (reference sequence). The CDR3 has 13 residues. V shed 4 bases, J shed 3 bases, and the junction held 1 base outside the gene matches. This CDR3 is CASSDRGTDTQYF. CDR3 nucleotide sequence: TGTGCCAGCAGCGACAGGGGAACAGATACGCAGTATTTT. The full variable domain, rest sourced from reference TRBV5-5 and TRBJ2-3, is DAGVTQSPTHLIKTRGQQVTLRCSPISGHKSVSWYQQVLGQGPQFIFQYYEKEERGRGNFPDRFSARQFPNYSSELNVNALLLGDSALYLCASSDRGTDTQYFGPGTRLTVL.

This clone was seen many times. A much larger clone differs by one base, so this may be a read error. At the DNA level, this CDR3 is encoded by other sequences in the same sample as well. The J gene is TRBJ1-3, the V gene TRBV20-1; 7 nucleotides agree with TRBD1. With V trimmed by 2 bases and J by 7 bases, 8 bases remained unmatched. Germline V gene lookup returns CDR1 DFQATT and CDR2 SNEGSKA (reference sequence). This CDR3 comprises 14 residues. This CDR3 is CSARTTGVGNTIYF. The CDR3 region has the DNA TGCAGTGCTAGAACCACAGGGGTTGGGAACACCATATATTTT.

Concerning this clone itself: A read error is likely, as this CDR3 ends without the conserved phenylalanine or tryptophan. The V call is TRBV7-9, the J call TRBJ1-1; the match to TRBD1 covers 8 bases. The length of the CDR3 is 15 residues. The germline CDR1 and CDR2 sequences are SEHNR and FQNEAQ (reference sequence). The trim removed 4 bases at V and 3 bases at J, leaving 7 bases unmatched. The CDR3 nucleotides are TGTGCCAGCAGCTCGCCGGACAGGGTGGACACTGAAGCTTTCCTT. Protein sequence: CASSSPDRVDTEAFL.

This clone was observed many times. DNA for the CDR3: TGTGCCTGGGGTGGAAACACCATATATTTT. This translates into CAWGGNTIYF. This chain uses TRBV30 with TRBJ1-3, with unresolved D. Germline V CDR1 and CDR2: GTSNPN, SVGIG (reference sequence). CDR3 size: 10 residues. Trimming pared 5 bases from V and 3 bases from J, leaving 2 bases between.

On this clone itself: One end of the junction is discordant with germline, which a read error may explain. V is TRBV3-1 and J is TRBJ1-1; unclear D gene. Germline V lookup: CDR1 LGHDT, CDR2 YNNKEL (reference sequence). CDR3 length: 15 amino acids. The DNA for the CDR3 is TGTGCCAGTAGCCAGAGATCGGGAGCGAACACTGAAGCTTTCTTT. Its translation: CASSQRSGANTEAFF.

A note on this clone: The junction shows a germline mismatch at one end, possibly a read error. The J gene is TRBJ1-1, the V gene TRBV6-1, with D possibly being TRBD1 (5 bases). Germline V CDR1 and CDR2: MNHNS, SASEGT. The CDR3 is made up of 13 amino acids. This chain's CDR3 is CASIEDRNTEAFF. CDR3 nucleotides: TGTGCCAGCATTGAAGACAGGAACACTGAAGCTTTCTTT.

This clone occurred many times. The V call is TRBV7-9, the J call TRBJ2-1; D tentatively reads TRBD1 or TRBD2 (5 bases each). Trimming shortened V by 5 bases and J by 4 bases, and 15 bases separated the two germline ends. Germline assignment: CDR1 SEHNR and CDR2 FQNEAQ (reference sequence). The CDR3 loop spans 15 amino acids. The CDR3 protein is CASSTTGTPYNEQFF. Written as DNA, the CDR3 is TGTGCCAGCAGCACGACCGGGACCCCTTACAATGAGCAGTTCTTC.

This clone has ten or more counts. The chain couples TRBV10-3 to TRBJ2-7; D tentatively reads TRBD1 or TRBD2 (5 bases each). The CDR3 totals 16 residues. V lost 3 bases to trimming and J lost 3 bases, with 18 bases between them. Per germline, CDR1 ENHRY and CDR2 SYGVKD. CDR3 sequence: CAISDRPGRSNYEQYF. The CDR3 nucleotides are TGTGCCATCAGTGATCGTCCGGGACGGTCGAACTACGAGCAGTACTTC.

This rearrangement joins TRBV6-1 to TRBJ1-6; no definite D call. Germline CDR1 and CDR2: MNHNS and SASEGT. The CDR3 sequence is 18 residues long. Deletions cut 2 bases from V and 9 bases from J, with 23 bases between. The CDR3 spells CASSESEVGQAKCSPLHF. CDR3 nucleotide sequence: TGTGCCAGCAGTGAAAGCGAGGTCGGGCAGGCCAAATGTTCACCCCTCCACTTT.

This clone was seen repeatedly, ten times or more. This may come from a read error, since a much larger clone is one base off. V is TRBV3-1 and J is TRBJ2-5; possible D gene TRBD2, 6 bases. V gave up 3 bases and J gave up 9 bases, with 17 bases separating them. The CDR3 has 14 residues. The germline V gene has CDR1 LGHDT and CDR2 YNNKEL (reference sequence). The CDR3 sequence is CASSHGTAILSQYF. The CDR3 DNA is TGTGCCAGCAGCCACGGGACTGCCATTTTGTCCCAGTACTTC.